Here is one T cell receptor beta chain with its context. The data originate from a study of blood T cell repertoires in COVID-19. Study-level information: Both acute and convalescent COVID-19 samples were obtained from the United States, Italy and Spain. PBMCs, B-cell-depleted T cells, or T cells were the source of the cDNA or gDNA that made up the material.

The CDR3 is made up of 13 amino acids. V was pared by 3 bases and J by 12 bases, with 18 bases between. Germline CDR1 is SGHRS and CDR2 is YFSETQ. Under the authors' procedure: The authors estimated nucleated cell counts from reference gene primer amplification. Clones were read by immunoSEQ multiplex PCR, and TCRdb kept only the in-frame ones, dropping some. The V and J calls and clone size were taken over from that table, and D and trimming were inferred from the DNA. The sample shows roughly 330,000 clones, approximately 90% of them seen only once. The sequencing sample was made of peripheral blood. The chain has TRBV5-1 and TRBJ1-1, with D possibly TRBD1 on 5 matching bases. This clonotype originated in a woman aged 50 to 60 with active or convalescent COVID-19. The CDR3 reads CASSSGRAGTTFF. The CDR3 nucleotides are TGCGCCAGCAGCTCGGGCAGGGCGGGGACGACTTTCTTT.